These 28 T cell receptor beta chains came from one sample sequenced in a study of blood T cell repertoires in COVID-19. Repertoires were generated with immunoSEQ multiplex PCR, while TCRdb's copy carries only in-frame clones and drops some. The data contain under 250,000 clones, 84% of them singletons. The sequenced material came from peripheral blood. These receptors came from a man aged 45-65 years with active or convalescent COVID-19.

The J gene is TRBJ2-6, the V gene TRBV6-6, with D uncertain. Trimming took off 4 bases at V and 0 bases at J, with 7 bases between the two ends. The germline V gene has CDR1 MNHNY and CDR2 SVGAGI (reference sequence). This CDR3 region has 15 residues. As DNA, the CDR3 is TGTGCCAGCAGTTTACAGTTCTCTGGGGCCAACGTCCTGACTTTC. It yields the protein CASSLQFSGANVLTF.

The rearrangement uses TRBV9 and TRBJ2-5; the D gene is possibly TRBD2 (7 bases). The germline CDR1 and CDR2 sequences are SGDLS and YYNGEE. This CDR3 comprises 14 residues. Trimming took off 3 bases at V and 2 bases at J, with 11 bases between the two ends. CDR3: CASSEGGTQETQYF. In nucleotides, the CDR3 is TGTGCCAGCAGCGAGGGGGGGACACAAGAGACCCAGTACTTC. Looking up the rest from reference TRBV9 and TRBJ2-5 gives the full variable domain: DSGVTQTPKHLITATGQRVTLRCSPRSGDLSVYWYQQSLDQGLQFLIQYYNGEERAKGNILERFSAQQFPDLHSELNLSSLELGDSALYFCASSEGGTQETQYFGPGTRLLVL.

The CDR3 DNA follows: TGCGCCAGCAGCTCCCTAGCGGGAGGGAACACCGGGGAGCTGTTTTTT. It is translated as CASSSLAGGNTGELFF. The chain couples TRBV5-1 to TRBJ2-2; 11 bases fit TRBD2. The ends lost 3 bases at V and 1 base at J; junction bases unmatched: 2. Germline CDR1 and CDR2: SGHRS and YFSETQ. The CDR3 is 16 residues long.

This chain uses TRBV7-9 with TRBJ1-4; D is uncertain. The CDR3 has 15 amino acids. The V end was cut by 1 base, the J end by 4 bases, with 10 bases between. Germline lookup yields CDR1 SEHNR and CDR2 FQNEAQ (reference sequence). The CDR3 DNA is TGTGCCAGCAGCTTAGAATTTGGCAGTAATGAAAAACTGTTTTTT. It translates to CASSLEFGSNEKLFF.

The chain joins TRBV7-3 to TRBJ2-3; D is possibly TRBD2 (5 bases). CDR1 SGHTA and CDR2 FQGTGA come from the germline V gene. V lost 0 bases, J lost 8 bases, and 12 bases lay in between. CDR3 size: 14 residues. The CDR3 DNA sequence: TGTGCCAGCAGCTTAACTCCTCGGGATCCTACGCAGTATTTT. Protein product: CASSLTPRDPTQYF.

The gene calls are TRBV13 and TRBJ1-5; D remains unclear. With 0 bases removed from V and 3 bases from J, the gap between germline ends came to 6 bases. Germline V lookup: CDR1 PRHDT, CDR2 FYEKMQ (reference sequence). The CDR3 is made up of 14 amino acids. The CDR3 DNA follows: TGTGCCAGCAGCTTAGGGGGCCTCAATCAGCCCCAGCATTTT. It translates to CASSLGGLNQPQHF.

This clone was seen a single time. J is TRBJ2-5 and V is TRBV3-1 (or the pseudogene TRBV3-2); TRBD1 aligns across 7 bases. V lost 6 bases to trimming and J lost 2 bases; unmatched junction nucleotides: 6. CDR1 is LGHDT, CDR2 YNNKEL, per germline (reference sequence). This CDR3 is 14 amino acids long. The CDR3 DNA follows: TGTGCCAGCAGACTGACAGGGAAACAAGAGACCCAGTACTTC. Protein sequence: CASRLTGKQETQYF.

V gene TRBV5-1 combines with J gene TRBJ2-3, with TRBD2 identical over 14 bases. The CDR3 contains 20 residues. The V gene end was trimmed by 0 bases and the J gene end by 5 bases; junction bases not matched to a gene: 14. Per germline, CDR1 SGHRS and CDR2 YFSETQ. DNA of the CDR3: TGCGCCAGCAGCTTGGAGACAGGACCGGGACTAGCGGGAGTCGGAGATACGCAGTATTTT. It is translated as CASSLETGPGLAGVGDTQYF. The whole variable domain, filled in from reference TRBV5-1 and TRBJ2-3, reads KAGVTQTPRYLIKTRGQQVTLSCSPISGHRSVSWYQQTPGQGLQFLFEYFSETQRNKGNFPGRFSGRQFSNSRSEMNVSTLELGDSALYLCASSLETGPGLAGVGDTQYFGPGTRLTVL.

On this clone itself: Given the absence of the conserved phenylalanine or tryptophan at the CDR3 end, a read error is likely. The DNA is left out, because the CDR3 cannot be placed on it with certainty; the CDR3 is given as TCRdb lists it. V gene TRBV11-2 combines with J gene TRBJ2-7; the table calls TRBD1, which could not be checked here. The CDR3 adds up to 8 amino acids, both ends counted. The germline CDR1 and CDR2 sequences are SGHAT and FQNNGV. CDR3 sequence reads: CASSLAGQ.

J is TRBJ2-1 and V is TRBV7-9; D call uncertain. The CDR3 has 11 residues. Germline CDR1 is SEHNR and CDR2 is FQNEAQ (reference sequence). The V and J ends lost 2 bases and 9 bases respectively, with 5 bases between them. This CDR3 reads CASSLRSEQFF. The CDR3 bases are TGTGCCAGCAGCTTACGTAGTGAGCAGTTCTTC. The entire variable domain, with the rest obtained from reference TRBV7-9 and TRBJ2-1, is as follows: DTGVSQNPRHKITKRGQNVTFRCDPISEHNRLYWYRQTLGQGPEFLTYFQNEAQLEKSRLLSDRFSAERPKGSFSTLEIQRTEQGDSAMYLCASSLRSEQFFGPGTRLTVL.

The table lists this clone with a count of one. This chain uses TRBV5-5 with TRBJ2-7, with D possibly being TRBD1 (6 bases). Trimming left V 0 bases short and J 0 bases short, with 13 bases between. This CDR3 is 16 amino acids long. The germline V gene encodes CDR1 SGHKS and CDR2 YYEKEE (reference sequence). The CDR3 DNA follows: TGTGCCAGCAGCTTGGAAGGGGGATTTTACTCCTACGAGCAGTACGTC. It encodes CASSLEGGFYSYEQYV.

The chain recombines TRBV3-1 (or the pseudogene TRBV3-2) with TRBJ1-2; the D gene is possibly TRBD1 (6 bases). The CDR3 sequence is 15 residues long. Germline V gene sequence: CDR1 LGHDT, CDR2 YNNKEL (reference sequence). The germline V and J ends were trimmed by 0 bases and 8 bases, with 16 bases remaining between them. The CDR3 here is CASSQEAQGCRGYTF. The CDR3 DNA reads TGTGCCAGCAGCCAAGAAGCACAGGGATGTAGGGGCTACACCTTC.

The rearrangement uses TRBV6-5 and TRBJ1-2; 9 bases fit TRBD1. Germline CDR1 reads MNHEY; CDR2 reads SVGAGI. J was trimmed by 4 bases and V by 4 bases; bases with no gene match: 4. This CDR3 contains 14 residues. The CDR3 region has the DNA TGTGCCAGCAGTTCCGGACAGGGGTCCTATGGCTACACCTTC. Translation gives CASSSGQGSYGYTF.

The chain joins TRBV4-1 to TRBJ1-5, with 8 bases fitting TRBD1. The CDR3 contains 16 residues. V lost 4 bases and J lost 6; bases outside the gene matches: 11. The germline gives CDR1 MGHRA, CDR2 YSYEKL. The CDR3 nucleotides read TGCGCCAGCAGCCCCGCCTCAGACAGGGGTGTTCAGCCCCAGCATTTT. Translated, it gives CASSPASDRGVQPQHF.

The rearrangement uses TRBV4-1 and TRBJ1-4; 8 positions match TRBD1. The trim removed 5 bases at V and 5 bases at J, leaving 10 bases unmatched. This CDR3 region has 16 residues. From germline, CDR1 is MGHRA and CDR2 YSYEKL. CDR3 in amino acids: CASSNNAGTGNEKLFF. CDR3 DNA: TGCGCCAGCAGCAATAACGCCGGGACAGGCAATGAAAAACTGTTTTTT.

The chain has TRBV6-1 and TRBJ1-1; weak D call: TRBD1 (6 bases). Germline CDR1 reads MNHNS; CDR2 reads SASEGT. The CDR3 length is 15 residues. Deletions cut 3 bases from V and 3 bases from J, with 14 bases between. The CDR3 here is CASSDPRTAYTEAFF. CDR3 DNA sequence: TGTGCCAGCAGTGACCCAAGGACAGCCTACACTGAAGCTTTCTTT.

The V gene is TRBV10-3, the J gene TRBJ2-7, with 10 bases lining up with TRBD2. V shed 8 bases and J 5 bases; nucleotides not matched to a gene: 9. Germline assignment: CDR1 ENHRY and CDR2 SYGVKD. This CDR3 contains 14 residues. The CDR3 loop is CAIGELAGKDEQYF. CDR3 sequence (DNA): TGTGCCATCGGGGAACTAGCGGGAAAGGACGAGCAGTACTTC.

The rearrangement uses TRBV28 and TRBJ1-1; 7 positions agree with TRBD1. There are 13 residues in the CDR3. With V trimmed by 3 bases and J by 7 bases, 5 bases remained unmatched. Germline V gene lookup returns CDR1 MDHEN and CDR2 SYDVKM. The CDR3 spells CASSLRTGVEAFF. The CDR3 DNA reads TGTGCCAGCAGTTTGCGGACAGGAGTTGAAGCTTTCTTT.

This chain uses TRBV10-3 with TRBJ1-4; 8 bases map to TRBD1. Germline V gene sequence: CDR1 ENHRY, CDR2 SYGVKD. CDR3 length equals 15 residues. V shed 0 bases, J shed 7 bases, and the junction held 4 bases outside the gene matches. CDR3: CAISESQGGGEKLFF. The DNA for the CDR3 is TGTGCCATCAGTGAGTCACAGGGGGGAGGTGAAAAACTGTTTTTT.

The chain joins TRBV7-8 to TRBJ2-3; TRBD2 matches 9 bases. There are 16 residues in the CDR3. CDR1 is SGHVS, CDR2 FQNEAQ, per germline. The J segment lost 5 bases and the V segment lost 5 bases, leaving 11 bases of the junction unmatched. In DNA, the CDR3 is TGTGCCAGCAGCCGAGGACTAGCGAATTTACAAGATACGCAGTATTTT. It yields the protein CASSRGLANLQDTQYF.

This chain uses TRBV5-4 with TRBJ2-7; D gene ambiguous. Germline loops: CDR1 SGHNT, CDR2 YYREEE (reference sequence). V lost 0 bases and J 3 bases, leaving 4 bases between the germline ends. The CDR3 is 12 amino acids. The chain's CDR3 is CASSLESYEQYF. CDR3 coding DNA: TGTGCCAGCAGCTTGGAGAGCTACGAGCAGTACTTC.

The rearrangement links TRBV30 to TRBJ2-3; D might be TRBD1 (6 bases). Germline V lookup: CDR1 GTSNPN, CDR2 SVGIG (reference sequence). V was clipped by 3 bases and J by 1 base, with 23 bases between them. The CDR3 loop spans 18 amino acids. CDR3 sequence: CAWSQLGAGDSGTDTQYF. In nucleotides, the CDR3 is TGTGCCTGGAGCCAATTAGGGGCAGGGGATAGTGGCACAGATACGCAGTATTTT.

The chain recombines TRBV27 with TRBJ1-5; D not resolved. Germline loops: CDR1 MNHEY, CDR2 SMNVEV (reference sequence). V shed 8 bases and J shed 0 bases, with 8 bases lying between them. This CDR3 region has 13 residues. For the CDR3, the DNA is TGTGCCAGCGGTACTTATAGCAATCAGCCCCAGCATTTT. Encoded protein: CASGTYSNQPQHF.

The genes are TRBV5-1 and TRBJ1-4, with D uncertain. V shed 2 bases and J shed 4 bases, with 9 bases lying between them. Germline loops: CDR1 SGHRS, CDR2 YFSETQ. The CDR3 has 14 amino acids. CDR3 residues: CASSLEGSNEKLFF. The CDR3 coding sequence is TGCGCCAGCAGCTTAGAGGGAAGTAATGAAAAACTGTTTTTT.

This clone has only one observation. V usage is TRBV20-1 and J usage is TRBJ1-5; D is undetermined. The germline V gene encodes CDR1 DFQATT and CDR2 SNEGSKA (reference sequence). The germline V and J ends were trimmed by 3 bases and 3 bases, with 9 bases remaining between them. The CDR3 has 13 residues. The CDR3 reads CSASSGYNQPQHF. The CDR3, as DNA: TGCAGTGCTAGTAGCGGATACAATCAGCCCCAGCATTTT.

The CDR3 bases are TGCGCCAGCAGCCGGACTTCCCCGCCGGGACAGGGGAAATACGAGCAGTACGTC. Translation: CASSRTSPPGQGKYEQYV. The J gene is TRBJ2-7, the V gene TRBV5-1; 10 nucleotides line up with TRBD1. Germline CDR1 SGHRS, CDR2 YFSETQ. CDR3 size: 18 residues. V trimming: 4 bases; J trimming: 4 bases; junction bases outside the gene matches: 17.

This rearrangement joins TRBV7-2 to TRBJ1-4; 8 bases line up with TRBD1. The V segment lost 4 bases and the J segment 7 bases; nucleotides outside the gene matches: 8. The length of the CDR3 is 15 residues. The germline gives CDR1 SGHTA, CDR2 FQGNSA. CDR3 DNA sequence: TGTGCCAGCAGCTCCCAGGGGGCGCAATTTGAAAAACTGTTTTTT. Translation gives CASSSQGAQFEKLFF.

In this sample, this clone turned up once. The gene calls are TRBV28 and TRBJ2-3; no clear D gene. The length of the CDR3 is 18 residues. Germline CDR1 and CDR2: MDHEN and SYDVKM. V lost 1 base and J lost 0, with 17 bases in between. The CDR3 sequence: CASSLSRPWHPSTDTQYF. DNA of the CDR3: TGTGCCAGCAGTTTATCCCGCCCCTGGCACCCCAGCACAGATACGCAGTATTTT.